This T cell receptor (beta chain) was obtained from a study of early T cells in non-severe SARS-CoV-2 infection. Germline-derived CDR1 and CDR2 are SGHTA and FQGNSA. There are 14 residues in the CDR3. The V gene lost 3 bases and the J gene lost 6 bases, with 13 bases spanning the gap. MiXCR was run by TCRdb on the 5' RACE reads, yielding one entry per CDR3 protein. The sample lists 80,000 or so distinct CDR3 sequences; 11% to 15% were seen once. This clonotype came up many times. This clonotype originated in an adult who was a healthcare worker with PCR-confirmed SARS-CoV-2 infection or an uninfected control (not recorded which). The sample was whole blood. V and J are TRBV7-2 and TRBJ2-3, with D possibly being TRBD1 or TRBD2 (5 bases each). The CDR3 here is CASSLGNWGDTQYF. CDR3 nucleotides: TGTGCCAGCAGCTTGGGGAACTGGGGGGATACGCAGTATTTT. Combining the CDR3 with reference TRBV7-2 and TRBJ2-3 gives the whole variable domain GAGVSQSPSNKVTEKGKDVELRCDPISGHTALYWYRQSLGQGLEFLIYFQGNSAPDKSGLPSDRFSAERTGGSVSTLTIQRTQQEDSAVYLCASSLGNWGDTQYFGPGTRLTVL.